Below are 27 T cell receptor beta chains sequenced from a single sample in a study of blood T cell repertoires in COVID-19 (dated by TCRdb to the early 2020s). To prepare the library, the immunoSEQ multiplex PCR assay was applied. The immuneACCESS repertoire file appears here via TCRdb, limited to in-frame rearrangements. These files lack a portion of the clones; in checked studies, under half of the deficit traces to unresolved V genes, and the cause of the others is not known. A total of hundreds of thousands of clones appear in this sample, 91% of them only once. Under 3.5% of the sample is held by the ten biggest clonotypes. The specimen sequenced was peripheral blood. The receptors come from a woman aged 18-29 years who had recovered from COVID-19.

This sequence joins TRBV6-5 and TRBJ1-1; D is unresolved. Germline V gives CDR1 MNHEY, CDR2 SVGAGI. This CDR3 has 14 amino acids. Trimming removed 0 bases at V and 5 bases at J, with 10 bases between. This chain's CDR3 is CASSYSATLTEAFF. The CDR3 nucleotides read TGTGCCAGCAGTTACTCTGCGACTTTAACTGAAGCTTTCTTT.

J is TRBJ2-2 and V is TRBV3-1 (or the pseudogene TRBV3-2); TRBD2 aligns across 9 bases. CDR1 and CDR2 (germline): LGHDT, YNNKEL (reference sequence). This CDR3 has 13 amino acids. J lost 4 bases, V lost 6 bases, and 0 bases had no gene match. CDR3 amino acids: CASRTSGTGELFF. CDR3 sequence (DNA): TGTGCCAGCAGGACTAGCGGCACCGGGGAGCTGTTTTTT.

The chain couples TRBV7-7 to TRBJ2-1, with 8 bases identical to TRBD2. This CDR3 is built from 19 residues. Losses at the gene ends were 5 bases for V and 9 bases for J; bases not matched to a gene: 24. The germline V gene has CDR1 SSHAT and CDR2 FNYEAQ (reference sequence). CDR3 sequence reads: CASSPHPTSDLPLPGEQFF. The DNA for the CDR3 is TGTGCCAGCAGCCCCCACCCGACTAGCGACTTGCCCCTACCGGGTGAGCAGTTCTTC.

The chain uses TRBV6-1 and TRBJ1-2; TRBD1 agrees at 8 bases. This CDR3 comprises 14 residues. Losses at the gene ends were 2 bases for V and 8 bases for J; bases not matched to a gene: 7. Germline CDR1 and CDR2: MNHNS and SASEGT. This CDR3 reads CASSERQGASGYTF. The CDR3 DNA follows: TGTGCCAGCAGTGAAAGGCAGGGGGCAAGCGGCTACACCTTC.

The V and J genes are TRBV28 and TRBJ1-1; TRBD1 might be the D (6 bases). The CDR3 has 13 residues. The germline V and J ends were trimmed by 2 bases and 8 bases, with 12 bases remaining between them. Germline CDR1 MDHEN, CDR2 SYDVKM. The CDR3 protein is CASSLPGQSEAFF. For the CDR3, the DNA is TGTGCCAGCAGTTTACCCGGACAGTCAGAAGCTTTCTTT.

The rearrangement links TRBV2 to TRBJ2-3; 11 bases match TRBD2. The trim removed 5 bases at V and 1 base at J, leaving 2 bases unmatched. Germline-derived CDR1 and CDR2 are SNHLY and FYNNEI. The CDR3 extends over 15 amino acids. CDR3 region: CASSLAGGGTDTQYF. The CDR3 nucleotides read TGTGCCAGCAGTCTAGCGGGAGGCGGCACAGATACGCAGTATTTT.

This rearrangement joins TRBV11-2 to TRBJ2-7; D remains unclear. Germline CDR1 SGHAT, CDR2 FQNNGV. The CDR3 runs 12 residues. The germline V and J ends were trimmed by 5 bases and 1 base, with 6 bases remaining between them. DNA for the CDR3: TGTGCCAGCAGCCCCCCATCCTACGAGCAGTACGTC. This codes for CASSPPSYEQYV.

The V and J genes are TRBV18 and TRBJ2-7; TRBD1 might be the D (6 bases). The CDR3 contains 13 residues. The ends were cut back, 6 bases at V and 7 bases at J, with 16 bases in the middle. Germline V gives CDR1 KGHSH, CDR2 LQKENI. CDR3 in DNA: TGTGCCAGCTCGGGAACAGGGTCTGGGGAGCAGTACGTC. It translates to CASSGTGSGEQYV.

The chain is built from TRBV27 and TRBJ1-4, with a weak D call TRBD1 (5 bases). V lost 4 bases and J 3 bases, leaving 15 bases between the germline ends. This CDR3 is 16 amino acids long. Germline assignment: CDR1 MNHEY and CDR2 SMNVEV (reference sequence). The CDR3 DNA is TGTGCCAGCAGTTCGACCAGGGTTCTGCCTAATGAAAAACTGTTTTTT. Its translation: CASSSTRVLPNEKLFF.

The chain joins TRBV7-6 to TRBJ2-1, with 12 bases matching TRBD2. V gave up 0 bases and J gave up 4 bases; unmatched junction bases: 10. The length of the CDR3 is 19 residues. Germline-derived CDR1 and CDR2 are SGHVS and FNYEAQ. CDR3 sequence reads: CASSLAPGLLAGGYNEQFF. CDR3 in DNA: TGTGCCAGCAGCTTAGCGCCTGGATTGCTAGCGGGAGGGTACAATGAGCAGTTCTTC.

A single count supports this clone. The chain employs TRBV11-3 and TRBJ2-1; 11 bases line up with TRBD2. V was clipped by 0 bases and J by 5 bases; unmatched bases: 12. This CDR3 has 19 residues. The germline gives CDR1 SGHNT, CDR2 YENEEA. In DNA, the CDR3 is TGTGCCAGCAGCTTAGAAAGGGTAACCGCTAGCGGGAGGAACAATGAGCAGTTCTTC. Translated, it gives CASSLERVTASGRNNEQFF.

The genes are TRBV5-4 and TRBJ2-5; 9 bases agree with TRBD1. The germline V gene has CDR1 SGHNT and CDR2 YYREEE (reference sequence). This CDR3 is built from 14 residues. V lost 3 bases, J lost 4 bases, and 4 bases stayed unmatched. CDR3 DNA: TGTGCCAGCAGCTCCCGGGACAGGGCAGAGACCCAGTACTTC. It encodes CASSSRDRAETQYF.

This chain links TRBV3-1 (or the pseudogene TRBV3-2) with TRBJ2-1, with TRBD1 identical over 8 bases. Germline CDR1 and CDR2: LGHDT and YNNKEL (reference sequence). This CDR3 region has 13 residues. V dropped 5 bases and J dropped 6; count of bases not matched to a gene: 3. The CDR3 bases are TGTGCCAGCAGCATCGGGACAGGCAATGAGCAGTTCTTC. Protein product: CASSIGTGNEQFF.

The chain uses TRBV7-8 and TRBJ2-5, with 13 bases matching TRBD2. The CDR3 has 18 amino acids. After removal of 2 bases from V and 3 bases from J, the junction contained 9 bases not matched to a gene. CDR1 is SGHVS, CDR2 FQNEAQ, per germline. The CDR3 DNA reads TGTGCCAGCAGCTTACTTAGACATGGACTAGCGGGAGAAGAGACCCAGTACTTC. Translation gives CASSLLRHGLAGEETQYF.

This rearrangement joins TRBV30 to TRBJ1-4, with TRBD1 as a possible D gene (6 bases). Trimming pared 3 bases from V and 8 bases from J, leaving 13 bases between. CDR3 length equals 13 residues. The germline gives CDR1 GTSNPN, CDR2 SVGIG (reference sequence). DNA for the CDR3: TGTGCCTGGAGGTCAGGGGATTACGAAAAACTGTTTTTT. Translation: CAWRSGDYEKLFF.

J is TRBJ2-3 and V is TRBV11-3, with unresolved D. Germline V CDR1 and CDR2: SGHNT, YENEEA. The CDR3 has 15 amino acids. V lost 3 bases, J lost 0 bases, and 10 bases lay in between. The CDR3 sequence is CASSFTLFSTDTQYF. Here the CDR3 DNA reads TGTGCCAGCAGCTTTACTCTGTTTAGCACAGATACGCAGTATTTT.

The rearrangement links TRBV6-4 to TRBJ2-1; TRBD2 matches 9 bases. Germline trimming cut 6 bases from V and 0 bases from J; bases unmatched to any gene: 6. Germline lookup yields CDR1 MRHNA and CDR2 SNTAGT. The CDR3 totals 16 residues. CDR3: CASSVAGGGSYNEQFF. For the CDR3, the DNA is TGTGCCAGCAGCGTCGCGGGGGGGGGCTCCTACAATGAGCAGTTCTTC.

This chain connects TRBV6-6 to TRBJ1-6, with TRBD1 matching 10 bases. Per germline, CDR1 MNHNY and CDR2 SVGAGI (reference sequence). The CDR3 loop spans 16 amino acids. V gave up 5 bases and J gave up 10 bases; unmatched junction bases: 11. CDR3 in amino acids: CASSRPGQGLGSPLHF. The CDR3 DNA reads TGTGCCAGCAGTCGACCGGGACAGGGGTTGGGGTCACCCCTCCACTTT.

The CDR3 loop reads CASSESRGTEAFF. CDR3 nucleotide sequence: TGCGCCAGCAGTGAGTCAAGGGGCACTGAAGCTTTCTTT. The chain has TRBV10-1 and TRBJ1-1, with a possible D match to TRBD1 (5 bases). Per the germline V gene, CDR1 is WNHNN and CDR2 is SYGVQD (reference sequence). Between the trimmed V and J ends, which lost 0 bases and 4 bases, there was a span of 6 bases. This CDR3 contains 13 residues.

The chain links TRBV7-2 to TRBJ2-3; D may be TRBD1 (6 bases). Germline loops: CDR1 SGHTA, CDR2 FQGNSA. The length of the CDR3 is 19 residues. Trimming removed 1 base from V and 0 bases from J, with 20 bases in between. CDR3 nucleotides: TGTGCCAGCAGCTTAGAGCCGACAGGAGCCCTTTTTAGCACAGATACGCAGTATTTT. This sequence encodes CASSLEPTGALFSTDTQYF.

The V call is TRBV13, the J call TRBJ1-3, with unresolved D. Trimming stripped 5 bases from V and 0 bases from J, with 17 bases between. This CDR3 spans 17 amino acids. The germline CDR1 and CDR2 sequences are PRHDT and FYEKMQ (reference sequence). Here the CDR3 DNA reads TGTGCCAGCAGCCGACAACCCACAGATTACTCTGGAAACACCATATATTTT. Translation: CASSRQPTDYSGNTIYF. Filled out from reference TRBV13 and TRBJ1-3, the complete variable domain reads AAGVIQSPRHLIKEKRETATLKCYPIPRHDTVYWYQQGPGQDPQFLISFYEKMQSDKGSIPDRFSAQQFSDYHSELNMSSLELGDSALYFCASSRQPTDYSGNTIYFGEGSWLTVV.

The CDR3 reads CASSASDSSHEKLFF. The CDR3 nucleotides read TGTGCCAGCAGCGCGTCGGACAGCAGTCATGAAAAACTGTTTTTT. This chain links TRBV9 with TRBJ1-4; D may be TRBD1 (6 bases). The ends were cut back, 3 bases at V and 6 bases at J, with 15 bases in the middle. This CDR3 has 15 residues. CDR1 and CDR2 (germline): SGDLS, YYNGEE. The whole variable domain, filled in from reference TRBV9 and TRBJ1-4, reads DSGVTQTPKHLITATGQRVTLRCSPRSGDLSVYWYQQSLDQGLQFLIQYYNGEERAKGNILERFSAQQFPDLHSELNLSSLELGDSALYFCASSASDSSHEKLFFGSGTQLSVL.

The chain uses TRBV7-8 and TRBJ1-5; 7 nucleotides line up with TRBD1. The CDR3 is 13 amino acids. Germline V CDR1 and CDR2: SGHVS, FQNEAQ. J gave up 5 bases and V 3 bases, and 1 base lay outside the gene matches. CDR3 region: CASSLGQHQPQHF. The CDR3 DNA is TGTGCCAGCAGCTTGGGACAGCATCAGCCCCAGCATTTT.

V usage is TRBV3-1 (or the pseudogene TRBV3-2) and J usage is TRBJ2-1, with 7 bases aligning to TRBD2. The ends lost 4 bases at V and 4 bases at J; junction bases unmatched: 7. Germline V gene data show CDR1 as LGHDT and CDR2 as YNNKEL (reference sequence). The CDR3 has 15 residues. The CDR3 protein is CASSRSGIRYNEQFF. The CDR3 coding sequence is TGTGCCAGCAGCCGAAGCGGGATCCGGTACAATGAGCAGTTCTTC.

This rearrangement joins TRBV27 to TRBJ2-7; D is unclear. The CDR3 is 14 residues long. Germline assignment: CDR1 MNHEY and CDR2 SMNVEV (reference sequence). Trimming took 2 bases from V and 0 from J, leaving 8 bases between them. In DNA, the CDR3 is TGTGCCAGCAGTTTAGATCGCAGCTCCTACGAGCAGTACGTC. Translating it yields CASSLDRSSYEQYV.

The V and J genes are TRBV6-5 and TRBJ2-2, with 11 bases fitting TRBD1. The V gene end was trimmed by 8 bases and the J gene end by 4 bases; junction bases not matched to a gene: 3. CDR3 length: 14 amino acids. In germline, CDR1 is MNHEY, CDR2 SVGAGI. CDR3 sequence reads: CASGQGARTGELFF. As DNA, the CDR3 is TGTGCCAGCGGACAGGGGGCGCGCACCGGGGAGCTGTTTTTT.

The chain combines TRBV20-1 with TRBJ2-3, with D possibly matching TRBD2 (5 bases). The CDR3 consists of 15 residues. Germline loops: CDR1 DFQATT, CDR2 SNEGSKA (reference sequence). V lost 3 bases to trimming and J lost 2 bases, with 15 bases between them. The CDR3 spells CSASQLLDNTDTQYF. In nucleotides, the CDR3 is TGCAGTGCTAGTCAGTTACTAGATAACACAGATACGCAGTATTTT.